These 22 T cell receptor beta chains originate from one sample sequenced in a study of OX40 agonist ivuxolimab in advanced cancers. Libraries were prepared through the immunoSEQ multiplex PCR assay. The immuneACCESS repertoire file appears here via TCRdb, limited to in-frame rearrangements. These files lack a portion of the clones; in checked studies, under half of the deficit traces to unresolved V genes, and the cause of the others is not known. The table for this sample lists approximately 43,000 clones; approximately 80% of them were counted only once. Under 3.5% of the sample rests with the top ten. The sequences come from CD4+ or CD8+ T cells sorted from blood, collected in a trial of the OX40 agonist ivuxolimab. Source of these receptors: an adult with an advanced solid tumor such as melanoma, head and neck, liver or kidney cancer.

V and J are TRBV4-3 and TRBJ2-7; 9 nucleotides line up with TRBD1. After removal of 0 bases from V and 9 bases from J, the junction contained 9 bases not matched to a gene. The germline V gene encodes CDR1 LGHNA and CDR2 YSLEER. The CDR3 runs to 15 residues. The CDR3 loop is CASSQDAGQGVTQYF. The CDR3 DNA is TGCGCCAGCAGCCAAGACGCGGGACAGGGAGTGACGCAGTACTTC.

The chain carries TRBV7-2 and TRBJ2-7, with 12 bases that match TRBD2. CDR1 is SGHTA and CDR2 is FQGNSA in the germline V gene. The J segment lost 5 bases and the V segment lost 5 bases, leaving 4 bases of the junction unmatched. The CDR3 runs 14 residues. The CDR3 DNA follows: TGTGCCAGCAGCCGACTAGCGGGAGCCCACGAGCAGTACTTC. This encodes CASSRLAGAHEQYF.

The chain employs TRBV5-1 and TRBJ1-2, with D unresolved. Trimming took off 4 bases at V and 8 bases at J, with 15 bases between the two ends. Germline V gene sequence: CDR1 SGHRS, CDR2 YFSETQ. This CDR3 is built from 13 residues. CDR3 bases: TGCGCCAGCAGCCCGACCGGGGAGGAGGGCTACACCTTC. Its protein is CASSPTGEEGYTF.

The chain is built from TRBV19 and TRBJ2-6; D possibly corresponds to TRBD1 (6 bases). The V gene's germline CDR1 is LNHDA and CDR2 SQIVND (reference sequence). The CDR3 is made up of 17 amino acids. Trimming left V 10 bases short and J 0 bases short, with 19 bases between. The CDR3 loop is CATRQANRHSGANVLTF. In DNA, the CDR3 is TGTGCCACCCGACAGGCCAACCGACACTCTGGGGCCAACGTCCTGACTTTC.

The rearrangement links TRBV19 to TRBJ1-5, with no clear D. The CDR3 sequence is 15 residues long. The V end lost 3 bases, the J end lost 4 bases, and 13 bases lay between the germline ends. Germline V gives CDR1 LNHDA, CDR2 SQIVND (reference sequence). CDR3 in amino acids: CASSMEEIRNQPQHF. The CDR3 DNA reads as TGTGCCAGTAGTATGGAGGAGATCCGGAATCAGCCCCAGCATTTT.

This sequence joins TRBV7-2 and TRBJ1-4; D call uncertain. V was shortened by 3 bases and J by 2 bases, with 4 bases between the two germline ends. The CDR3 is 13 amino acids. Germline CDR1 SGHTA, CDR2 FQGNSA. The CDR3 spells CASSFGTNEKLFF. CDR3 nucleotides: TGTGCCAGCAGCTTCGGTACTAATGAAAAACTGTTTTTT. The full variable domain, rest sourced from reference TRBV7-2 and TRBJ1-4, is GAGVSQSPSNKVTEKGKDVELRCDPISGHTALYWYRQSLGQGLEFLIYFQGNSAPDKSGLPSDRFSAERTGGSVSTLTIQRTQQEDSAVYLCASSFGTNEKLFFGSGTQLSVL.

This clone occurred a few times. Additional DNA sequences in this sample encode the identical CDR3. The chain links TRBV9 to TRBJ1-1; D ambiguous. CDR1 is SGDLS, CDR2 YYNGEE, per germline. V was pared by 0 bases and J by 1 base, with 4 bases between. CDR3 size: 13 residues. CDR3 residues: CASSVDQNTEAFF. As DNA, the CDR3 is TGTGCCAGCAGCGTAGATCAGAACACTGAAGCTTTCTTT.

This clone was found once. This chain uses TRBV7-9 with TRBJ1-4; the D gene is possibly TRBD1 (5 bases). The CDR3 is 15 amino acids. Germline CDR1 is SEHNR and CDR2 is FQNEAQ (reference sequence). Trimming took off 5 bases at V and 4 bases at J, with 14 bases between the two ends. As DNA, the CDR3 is TGTGCCAGCAGCCCCCCCTTGGGGGGTAATGAAAAACTGTTTTTT. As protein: CASSPPLGGNEKLFF.

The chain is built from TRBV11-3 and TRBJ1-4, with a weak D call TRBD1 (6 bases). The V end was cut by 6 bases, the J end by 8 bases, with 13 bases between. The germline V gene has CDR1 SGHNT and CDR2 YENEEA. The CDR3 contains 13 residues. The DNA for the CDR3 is TGTGCCAGCAGTCGGGGGGCAAGAGAAAAACTGTTTTTT. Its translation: CASSRGAREKLFF. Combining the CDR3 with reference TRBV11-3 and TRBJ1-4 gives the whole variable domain EAGVVQSPRYKIIEKKQPVAFWCNPISGHNTLYWYLQNLGQGPELLIRYENEEAVDDSQLPKDRFSAERLKGVDSTLKIQPAELGDSAVYLCASSRGAREKLFFGSGTQLSVL.

CDR3 region: CASSFRGGDEQYF. CDR3 DNA sequence: TGTGCCAGCAGCTTCCGGGGCGGTGACGAGCAGTACTTC. The J gene is TRBJ2-7, the V gene TRBV11-2, with D perhaps given as TRBD1 or TRBD2 (5 bases each). Looked up from germline, CDR1 is SGHAT and CDR2 is FQNNGV. The CDR3 loop spans 13 amino acids. V was trimmed by 3 bases and J by 5 bases, leaving 11 bases between them.

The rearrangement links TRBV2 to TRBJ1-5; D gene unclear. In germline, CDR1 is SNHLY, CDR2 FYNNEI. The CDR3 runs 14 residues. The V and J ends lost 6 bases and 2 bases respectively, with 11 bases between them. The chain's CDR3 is CASSVGEGNQPQHF. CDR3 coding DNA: TGTGCCAGCAGCGTCGGTGAGGGCAATCAGCCCCAGCATTTT.

CDR3 in DNA: TGCGCCAGCAGCAAGGAGTTGAGGAATGAGCAGTTCTTC. Translating it yields CASSKELRNEQFF. This chain connects TRBV5-1 to TRBJ2-1; D is uncertain. CDR1 is SGHRS, CDR2 YFSETQ, per germline. CDR3 length equals 13 residues. V was shortened by 4 bases and J by 7 bases, with 12 bases between the two germline ends.

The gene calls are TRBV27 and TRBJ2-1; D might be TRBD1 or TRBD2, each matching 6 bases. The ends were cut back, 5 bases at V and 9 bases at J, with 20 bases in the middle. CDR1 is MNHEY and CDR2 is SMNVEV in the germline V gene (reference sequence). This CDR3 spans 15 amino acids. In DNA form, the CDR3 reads TGTGCCAGCAGTAGGGGGTATACTAGCTCCAGTGAGCAGTTCTTC. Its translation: CASSRGYTSSSEQFF.

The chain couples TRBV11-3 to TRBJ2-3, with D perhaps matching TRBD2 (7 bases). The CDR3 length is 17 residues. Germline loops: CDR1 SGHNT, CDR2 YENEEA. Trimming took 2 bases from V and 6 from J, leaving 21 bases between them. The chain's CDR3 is CASSLSPWGGAGDTQYF. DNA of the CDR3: TGTGCCAGCAGCTTAAGCCCATGGGGGGGGGCCGGGGATACGCAGTATTTT.

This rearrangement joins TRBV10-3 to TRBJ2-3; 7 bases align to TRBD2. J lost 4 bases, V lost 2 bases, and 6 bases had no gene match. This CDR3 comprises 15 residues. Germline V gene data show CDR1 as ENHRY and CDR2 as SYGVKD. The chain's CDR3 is CAISEKLAGSDTQYF. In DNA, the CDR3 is TGTGCCATCAGTGAGAAGTTAGCGGGTTCAGATACGCAGTATTTT.

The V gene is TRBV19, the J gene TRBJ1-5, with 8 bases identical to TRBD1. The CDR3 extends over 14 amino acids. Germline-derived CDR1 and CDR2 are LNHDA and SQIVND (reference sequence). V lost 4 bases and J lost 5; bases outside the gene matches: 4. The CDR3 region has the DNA TGTGCCAGTAGTACCGGGACAGGTTATCAGCCCCAGCATTTT. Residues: CASSTGTGYQPQHF.

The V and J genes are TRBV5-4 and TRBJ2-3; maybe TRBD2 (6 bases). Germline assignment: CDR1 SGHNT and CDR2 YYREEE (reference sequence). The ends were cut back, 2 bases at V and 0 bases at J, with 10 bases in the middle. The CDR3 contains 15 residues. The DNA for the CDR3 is TGTGCCAGCAGCTTACCGGGGGTAAGCACAGATACGCAGTATTTT. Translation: CASSLPGVSTDTQYF.

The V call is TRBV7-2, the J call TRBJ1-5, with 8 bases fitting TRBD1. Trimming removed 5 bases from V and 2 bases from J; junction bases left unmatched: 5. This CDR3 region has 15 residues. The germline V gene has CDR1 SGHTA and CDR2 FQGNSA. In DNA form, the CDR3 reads TGTGCCAGCAGCCGGACAGGGAGGGGCAATCAGCCCCAGCATTTT. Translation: CASSRTGRGNQPQHF.

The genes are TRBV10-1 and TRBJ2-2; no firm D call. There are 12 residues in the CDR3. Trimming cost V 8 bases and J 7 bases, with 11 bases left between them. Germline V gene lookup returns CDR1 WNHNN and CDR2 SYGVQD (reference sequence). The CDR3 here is CASGRFSGELFF. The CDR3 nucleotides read TGCGCCAGCGGGCGGTTTAGCGGGGAGCTGTTTTTT.

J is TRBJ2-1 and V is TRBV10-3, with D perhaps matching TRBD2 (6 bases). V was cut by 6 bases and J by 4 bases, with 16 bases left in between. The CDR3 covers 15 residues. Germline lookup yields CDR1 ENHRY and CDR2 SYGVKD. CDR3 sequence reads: CAISPPGLTYNEQFF. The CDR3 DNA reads TGTGCCATCAGCCCACCGGGACTCACATACAATGAGCAGTTCTTC.

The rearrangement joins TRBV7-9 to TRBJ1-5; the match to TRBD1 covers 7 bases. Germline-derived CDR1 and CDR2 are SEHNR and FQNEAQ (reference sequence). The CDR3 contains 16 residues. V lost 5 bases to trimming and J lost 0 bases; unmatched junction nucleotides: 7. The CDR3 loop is CASSTGTANSNQPQHF. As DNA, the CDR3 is TGTGCCAGCAGCACCGGGACAGCTAATAGCAATCAGCCCCAGCATTTT.

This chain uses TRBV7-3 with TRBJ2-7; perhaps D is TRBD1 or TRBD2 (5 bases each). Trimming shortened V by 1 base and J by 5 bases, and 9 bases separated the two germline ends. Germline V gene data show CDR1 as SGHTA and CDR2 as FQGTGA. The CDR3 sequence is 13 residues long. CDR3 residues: CASSLKWDDEQYF. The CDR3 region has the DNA TGTGCCAGCAGCTTAAAGTGGGACGACGAGCAGTACTTC. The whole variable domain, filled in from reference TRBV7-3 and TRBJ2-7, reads GAGVSQTPSNKVTEKGKYVELRCDPISGHTALYWYRQSLGQGPEFLIYFQGTGAADDSGLPNDRFFAVRPEGSVSTLKIQRTERGDSAVYLCASSLKWDDEQYFGPGTRLTVT.